The next 8 T cell receptor beta chains were all read from a single sample in a study of PD-1 blockade in classical Hodgkin lymphoma. Method: immunoSEQ multiplex PCR; TCRdb's copy keeps in-frame clones and lacks some. Seen here are over 85,000 clones, roughly 79% observed once, and the top ten hold roughly 15%. Each patient's relapse followed autologous stem cell transplantation, and brentuximab vedotin exposure varied. This sample comprised peripheral blood mononuclear cells (PBMCs), obtained before the second cycle of nivolumab. These receptors were taken from a human donor with classical Hodgkin lymphoma.

This clone came up a few times. The chain joins TRBV5-1 to TRBJ1-5, with D hard to call. Germline CDR1 is SGHRS and CDR2 is YFSETQ. The ends were cut back, 4 bases at V and 5 bases at J, with 13 bases in the middle. The CDR3 is made up of 14 amino acids. The CDR3 region is CASSLSRDHQPQHF. CDR3 DNA: TGCGCCAGCAGCCTATCGAGAGACCATCAGCCCCAGCATTTT.

CDR3 DNA sequence: TGTGCCAGCAGCTTAAGTAAGCGGGAGGGCCGCAATGAGCAGTTCTTC. Translation gives CASSLSKREGRNEQFF. The genes are TRBV7-6 and TRBJ2-1; the match to TRBD2 covers 10 bases. This CDR3 spans 16 amino acids. Germline trimming cut 2 bases from V and 6 bases from J; bases unmatched to any gene: 7. Germline V CDR1 and CDR2: SGHVS, FNYEAQ.

The J gene is TRBJ2-7, the V gene TRBV10-1, with D perhaps TRBD2 (6 bases). Trimming took 6 bases from V and 6 from J, leaving 18 bases between them. The CDR3 sequence is 14 residues long. Germline CDR1 and CDR2: WNHNN and SYGVQD (reference sequence). The CDR3 spells CASSSNGAGGEQYF. In nucleotides, the CDR3 is TGCGCCAGCAGCTCAAACGGGGCCGGGGGCGAGCAGTACTTC.

J is TRBJ2-7 and V is TRBV5-6; unclear D gene. CDR1 and CDR2 (germline): SGHDT, YYEEEE. The ends were cut back, 1 base at V and 1 base at J, with 9 bases in the middle. This CDR3 has 14 amino acids. DNA of the CDR3: TGTGCCAGCAGCTTGTGGTGGGCTTCCTACGAGCAGTACTTC. It translates to CASSLWWASYEQYF.

The sample holds a few counts of this clone. The genes are TRBV6-5 and TRBJ2-5; tentative D call: TRBD1 (6 bases). CDR3 length: 13 residues. V gave up 7 bases and J gave up 1 base, with 10 bases separating them. Germline V gene lookup returns CDR1 MNHEY and CDR2 SVGAGI. CDR3 in DNA: TGTGCCAGCATTGGACAGCTCCAAGAGACCCAGTACTTC. Its protein product is CASIGQLQETQYF.

The V gene is TRBV28, the J gene TRBJ1-4; D unresolved. Trimming removed 5 bases from V and 3 bases from J, with 13 bases in between. The CDR3 contains 15 residues. Per the germline V gene, CDR1 is MDHEN and CDR2 is SYDVKM. CDR3 coding DNA: TGTGCCAGCAGTCCTCAGGAACTTTCTAATGAAAAACTGTTTTTT. It codes for CASSPQELSNEKLFF.

The V gene is TRBV7-2, the J gene TRBJ1-2; TRBD1 might be the D (5 bases). Deletions cut 5 bases from V and 4 bases from J, with 8 bases between. Germline V gives CDR1 SGHTA, CDR2 FQGNSA. This CDR3 has 12 residues. The CDR3 sequence is CASSLDSYGYTF. CDR3 sequence (DNA): TGTGCCAGCAGCCTTGACAGCTATGGCTACACCTTC.

The chain uses TRBV21-1 and TRBJ1-5. TRBV21-1 is a listed pseudogene. The CDR3 totals 17 residues. This CDR3 is CASSSRQLGGHNQPQHF. CDR3 coding DNA: TGTGCCAGCAGCTCCCGCCAGCTCGGGGGGCACAATCAGCCCCAGCATTTT.